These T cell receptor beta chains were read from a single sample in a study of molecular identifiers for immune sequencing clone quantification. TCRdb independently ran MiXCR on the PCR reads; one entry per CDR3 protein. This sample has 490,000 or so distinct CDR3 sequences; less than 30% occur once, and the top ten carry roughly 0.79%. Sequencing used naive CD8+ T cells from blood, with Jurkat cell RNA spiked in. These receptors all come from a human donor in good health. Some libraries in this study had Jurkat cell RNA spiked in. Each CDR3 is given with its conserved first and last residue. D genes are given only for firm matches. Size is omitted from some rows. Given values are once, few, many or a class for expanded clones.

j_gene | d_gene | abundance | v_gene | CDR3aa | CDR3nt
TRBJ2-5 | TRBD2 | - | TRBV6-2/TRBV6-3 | CASSYSLAGERTPETQYF | TGTGCCAGCAGTTACTCCCTAGCGGGAGAACGGACGCCCGAGACCCAGTACTTC
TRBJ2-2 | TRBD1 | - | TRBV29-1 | CSVKQGFGELLF | TGCAGCGTTAAACAGGGGTTCGGGGAGCTGCTTTTT
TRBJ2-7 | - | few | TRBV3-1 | CASALRIGGSYEQYF | TGTGCCAGCGCTCTCCGGATCGGGGGATCCTACGAGCAGTACTTC
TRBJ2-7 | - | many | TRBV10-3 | CAIREDQGEQYF | TGTGCCATCAGGGAGGACCAGGGCGAGCAGTACTTC
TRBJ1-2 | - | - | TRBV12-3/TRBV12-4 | CASRDDGIYGYTF | TGTGCCAGCAGAGATGACGGGATCTATGGCTACACCTTC
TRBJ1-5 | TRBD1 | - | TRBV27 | CASSIGTGVQPQHF | TGTGCCAGCAGTATCGGGACAGGGGTTCAGCCCCAGCATTTT
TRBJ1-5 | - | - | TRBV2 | CASSEAPGQPQHF | TGTGCCAGCAGTGAAGCGCCGGGCCAGCCCCAGCATTTT
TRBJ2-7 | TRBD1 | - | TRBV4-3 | CASSQDTGQTYEQYF | TGCGCCAGCAGCCAAGATACGGGACAGACCTACGAGCAGTACTTC
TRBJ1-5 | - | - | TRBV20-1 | CSARDTGPGQPQHF | TGCAGTGCTAGAGATACGGGGCCCGGCCAGCCCCAGCATTTT
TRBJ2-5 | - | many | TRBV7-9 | CASSLEDQETQYF | TGTGCCAGCAGCTTAGAAGACCAAGAGACCCAGTACTTC
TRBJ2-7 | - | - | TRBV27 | CASSLSSGSGQYF | TGTGCCAGCAGTTTATCTTCGGGGTCAGGGCAGTACTTC
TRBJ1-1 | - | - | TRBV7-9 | CASSSLGGRNTEAFF | TGTGCCAGCAGTTCCCTGGGAGGTCGAAACACTGAAGCTTTCTTT
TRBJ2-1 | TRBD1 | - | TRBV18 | CASSPRDRVINNEQFF | TGTGCCAGCTCACCCCGGGACAGGGTAATCAACAATGAGCAGTTCTTC
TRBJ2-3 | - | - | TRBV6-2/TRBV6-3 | CASSSSDTLYF | TGTGCCAGCAGTTCCAGCGATACGCTGTATTTT
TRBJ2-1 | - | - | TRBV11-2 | CASSFCGHEQFF | TGTGCCAGCAGCTTTTGTGGTCATGAGCAGTTCTTC
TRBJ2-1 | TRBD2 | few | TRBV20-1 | CSARDWAGGSINEQFF | TGCAGTGCTAGAGATTGGGCGGGAGGGAGTATAAATGAGCAGTTCTTC
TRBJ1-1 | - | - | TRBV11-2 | CASSLWMGDTAAFF | TGTGCCAGCAGCTTATGGATGGGGGACACTGCAGCTTTCTTT
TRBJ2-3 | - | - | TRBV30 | CAWAPDGGDTGTQYF | TGTGCCTGGGCCCCTGACGGGGGAGATACAGGTACGCAGTATTTT
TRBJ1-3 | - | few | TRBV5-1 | CASSLAAGASGNTIYF | TGCGCCAGCAGCTTGGCGGCGGGGGCCTCTGGAAACACCATATATTTT
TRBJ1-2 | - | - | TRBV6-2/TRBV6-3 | CASSPGPFYGYTF | TGTGCCAGCAGCCCAGGGCCCTTCTATGGCTACACCTTC
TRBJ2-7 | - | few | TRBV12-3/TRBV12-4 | CASRAGVDEQYF | TGTGCCAGCAGAGCAGGGGTTGACGAGCAGTACTTC
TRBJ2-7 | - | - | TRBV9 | CASSSGGSSRYEQYF | TGTGCCAGCAGCTCTGGGGGATCCTCCCGCTACGAGCAGTACTTC
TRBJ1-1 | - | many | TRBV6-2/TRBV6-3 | CASSPSWQDTEAFF | TGTGCCAGCAGTCCCTCTTGGCAGGACACTGAAGCTTTCTTT
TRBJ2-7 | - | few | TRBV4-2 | CASSQEEGGSSYEQYF | TGTGCCAGCAGCCAAGAGGAAGGGGGATCCTCCTACGAGCAGTACTTC
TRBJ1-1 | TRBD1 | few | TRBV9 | CASSVETGVPMNTEAFF | TGTGCCAGCAGTGTGGAGACAGGGGTACCCATGAACACTGAAGCTTTCTTT
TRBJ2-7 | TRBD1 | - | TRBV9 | CASSGGTGSRPYEQYF | TGTGCCAGCAGCGGGGGGACAGGGAGTCGCCCCTACGAGCAGTACTTC
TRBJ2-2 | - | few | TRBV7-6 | CASSLGIDRRTGELFF | TGTGCCAGCAGCTTAGGGATAGACAGAAGAACCGGGGAGCTGTTTTTT
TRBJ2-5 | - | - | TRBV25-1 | CASSEYIRETQYF | TGTGCCAGCAGTGAATATATCCGAGAGACCCAGTACTTC
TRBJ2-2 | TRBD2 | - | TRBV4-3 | CASSQDFWGGAGELFF | TGCGCCAGCAGCCAAGATTTCTGGGGGGGTGCGGGGGAGCTGTTTTTT
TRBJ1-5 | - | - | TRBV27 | CASSLQVNQPQHF | TGTGCCAGCAGTTTGCAAGTCAATCAGCCCCAGCATTTT
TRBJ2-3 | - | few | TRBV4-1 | CASSQVFGTDTQYF | TGCGCCAGCAGCCAAGTGTTCGGCACAGATACGCAGTATTTT
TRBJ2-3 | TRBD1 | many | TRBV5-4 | CASSGTESTDTQYF | TGTGCCAGCAGCGGGACAGAATCCACAGATACGCAGTATTTT
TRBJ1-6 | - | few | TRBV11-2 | CASTVGGRTGSPLHF | TGTGCCAGCACCGTAGGAGGCAGGACGGGTTCACCCCTCCACTTT
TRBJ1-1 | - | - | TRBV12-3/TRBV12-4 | CASSFIGAPEAFF | TGTGCCAGCAGTTTCATAGGGGCCCCTGAAGCTTTCTTT
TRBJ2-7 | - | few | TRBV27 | CASSERVTYEQYF | TGTGCCAGCTCTGAACGAGTTACCTACGAGCAGTACTTC
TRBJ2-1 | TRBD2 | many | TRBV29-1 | CSGLFVAGSSQFDNEQFF | TGCAGCGGACTTTTTGTAGCGGGGTCATCCCAATTCGACAATGAGCAGTTCTTC
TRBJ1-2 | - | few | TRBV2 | CASSEFFGGRGYGCTF | TGTGCCAGCAGTGAATTCTTCGGGGGGCGAGGCTATGGCTGCACCTTC
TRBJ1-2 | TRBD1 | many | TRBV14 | CASSKWTGVIYGYTF | TGTGCCAGCAGCAAATGGACAGGGGTCATCTATGGCTACACCTTC
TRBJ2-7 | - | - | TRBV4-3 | CASSEALTGSYEQYF | TGCGCCAGCAGCGAAGCCCTTACAGGGTCCTACGAGCAGTACTTC
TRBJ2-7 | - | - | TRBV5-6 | CASSLARPAWSYEQYF | TGTGCCAGCAGCTTGGCTCGACCAGCGTGGTCCTACGAGCAGTACTTC
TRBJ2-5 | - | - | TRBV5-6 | CASSFDRGSSGEETLYF | TGTGCCAGCAGCTTTGACAGGGGGTCTAGCGGGGAAGAGACCCTGTACTTC
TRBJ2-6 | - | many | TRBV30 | CAWDQGIFGANVLTF | TGTGCCTGGGATCAAGGGATTTTTGGGGCCAACGTCCTGACTTTC
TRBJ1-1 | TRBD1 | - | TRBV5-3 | CASVLRLPGQGASGEAFF | TGTGCCAGCGTATTGCGACTACCGGGACAGGGGGCAAGTGGTGAAGCTTTCTTT
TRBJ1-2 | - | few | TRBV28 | CASSSWIEGYTF | TGTGCCAGCAGTTCCTGGATAGAGGGTTACACCTTC
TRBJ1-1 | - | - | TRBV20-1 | CSARDRTHLNTEAFF | TGCAGTGCTAGAGATAGGACACATCTGAACACTGAAGCTTTCTTT
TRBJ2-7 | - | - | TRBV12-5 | CASGLAAGQGGSYEQYF | TGTGCTAGTGGTTTGGCAGCGGGGCAGGGGGGATCCTACGAGCAGTACTTC
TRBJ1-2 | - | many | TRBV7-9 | CASSRDSYGYTF | TGTGCCAGCAGTCGTGACAGTTATGGCTACACCTTC
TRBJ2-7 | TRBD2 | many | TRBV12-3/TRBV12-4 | CASSPPRVAGGYEQYF | TGTGCCAGCAGTCCCCCGCGAGTGGCGGGAGGGTACGAGCAGTACTTC
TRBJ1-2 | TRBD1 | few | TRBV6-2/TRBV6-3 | CASSTGDEAYGYTF | TGTGCCAGCAGTACAGGGGACGAAGCCTATGGCTACACCTTC
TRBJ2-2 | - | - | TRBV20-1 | CSAIDTYANTGELFF | TGCAGTGCCATCGACACCTACGCGAACACCGGGGAGCTGTTTTTT
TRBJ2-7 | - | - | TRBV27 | CASSLSPEDYEQYF | TGTGCCAGCAGTTTATCGCCAGAAGACTACGAGCAGTACTTC
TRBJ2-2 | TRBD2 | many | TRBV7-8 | CASSPRIAGGNTGELFF | TGTGCCAGCAGCCCCCGGATAGCGGGGGGTAACACCGGGGAGCTGTTTTTT
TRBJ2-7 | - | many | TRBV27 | CASSPLGVTGDYEQYF | TGTGCCAGCAGTCCATTAGGGGTCACCGGAGACTACGAGCAGTACTTC